The rows below give T cell receptor beta chains drawn from one sample of a study of T cell responses to AZD1222 COVID-19 vaccine. Clones were read by immunoSEQ multiplex PCR, and TCRdb kept only the in-frame ones, dropping some. This table holds about 180,000 clones, 88% found once. The material was peripheral blood, obtained 28 days after the second AZD1222 dose. Source of these receptors: an adult who received the AZD1222 COVID-19 vaccine. Both conserved end residues are part of each CDR3. D genes are given only for firm matches. Clone sizes are given selectively: once, few, many, or a class where the clone is expanded.

d_call clone_size j_call v_call cdr3_nt cdr3_aa
TRBD1 . TRBJ2-7 TRBV6-2/TRBV6-3 TGTGCCAGCAGTCAGACAGGGCTCTACGAGCAGTACTTC CASSQTGLYEQYF
. . TRBJ2-7 TRBV7-9 TGTGCCAGCAGCCCGCCTTCCTACGAGCAGTACTTC CASSPPSYEQYF
. . TRBJ2-7 TRBV28 TGTGCCAGCGAGGGGGATCCCACCTACGAGCAGTACTTC CASEGDPTYEQYF
. . TRBJ2-3 TRBV10-3 TGTGCCATCAGATCCGGGCTCGGAGGGGCAGATACGCAGTATTTT CAIRSGLGGADTQYF
TRBD1 . TRBJ2-7 TRBV19 TGTGCCAGTAGTATAGTTGGGACAGGAAACGAGCAGTACTTC CASSIVGTGNEQYF
. . TRBJ1-5 TRBV24-1 TGTGCCACCAGTGATTGGGGGAGTCAGCCCCAGCATTTT CATSDWGSQPQHF
. once TRBJ1-3 TRBV7-9 TGTGCCAGCAGCGCCTATTCAGGGAGCTCTGGAAACACCATATATTTT CASSAYSGSSGNTIYF
TRBD1 . TRBJ2-7 TRBV5-1 TGCGCCAGCAGCTTGACAGGGGACGAGCAGTACTTC CASSLTGDEQYF
. . TRBJ2-7 TRBV19 TGTGCCACCAGCGACACAACCTACGAGCAGTACTTC CATSDTTYEQYF
. . TRBJ2-1 TRBV5-1 TGCGCCAGCAGCTTGGGGCTAGGATTCGGCTCCTACAATGAGCAGTTCTTC CASSLGLGFGSYNEQFF
TRBD2 . TRBJ2-7 TRBV30 TGTGCCTGGAGTGCCGGACTAGCGGGCCTGGACGAGCAGTACTTC CAWSAGLAGLDEQYF
TRBD2 . TRBJ2-3 TRBV9 TGTGCCAGCAGCGTAGGGACTAGCGGGAAGACAGATACGCAGTATTTT CASSVGTSGKTDTQYF
. . TRBJ1-2 TRBV28 TGTGCCAGCACCAAAGGGGAGGGCTATGGCTACACCTTC CASTKGEGYGYTF
. . TRBJ2-4 TRBV19 TGTGCCAGTAGTACATGGACAGGAGGGGCCAAAAACATTCAGTACTTC CASSTWTGGAKNIQYF
TRBD1 . TRBJ1-5 TRBV28 TGTGCCAGCAGTAGACAGGGGATGAATCAGCCCCAGCATTTT CASSRQGMNQPQHF
. . TRBJ2-7 TRBV4-1 TGCGCCAGCAGCCAAGTGGATATGGGCTTCACCTACGAGCAGTACTTC CASSQVDMGFTYEQYF
TRBD1 . TRBJ1-6 TRBV28 TGTGCCAGCAGATTGATGGACAGGCGGCGATCACCCCTCCACTTT CASRLMDRRRSPLHF
TRBD1 . TRBJ1-5 TRBV4-3 TGCGCCAGCAGCCAAGATGTCAGGGGGGCGACGGGCCAGCCCCAGCATTTT CASSQDVRGATGQPQHF
. . TRBJ2-3 TRBV19 TGTGCCAGTAGTATTCAGGCAGCCACAGATACGCAGTATTTT CASSIQAATDTQYF
TRBD1 . TRBJ2-7 TRBV19 TGTGCCAGTAGTAAAACAGGGGTATCCCACGAGCAGTACTTC CASSKTGVSHEQYF
. . TRBJ2-7 TRBV6-5 TGTGCCAGCAGCTATGGGATACGGGGCTCCTACGAGCAGTACTTC CASSYGIRGSYEQYF
. . TRBJ2-7 TRBV7-3 TGTGCCAGCAGCTTAACGAGTTCCGGGAAAGTCTACGAGCAGTACTTC CASSLTSSGKVYEQYF
TRBD2 . TRBJ2-1 TRBV29-1 TGCAGCGTTCAAAGCGGGAGCTCCTACAATGAGCAGTTCTTC CSVQSGSSYNEQFF
. . TRBJ1-6 TRBV7-9 TGTGCCAGCAGCTTAGGAGCAGGGGTCTCACCCCTCCACTTT CASSLGAGVSPLHF
. . TRBJ1-2 TRBV7-2 TGTGCCAGCAGCTTAGACGTTATGGGGCGCGGCTATGGCTACACCTTC CASSLDVMGRGYGYTF
. . TRBJ1-5 TRBV28 TGTGCCAGCACCTTGCCGGGGCACCCTTATCAGCCCCAGCATTTT CASTLPGHPYQPQHF
. few TRBJ2-7 TRBV14 TGTGCCAGCAGCCAAGAAGGTCCGGGGGCAATTTACGAGCAGTACTTC CASSQEGPGAIYEQYF
. few TRBJ1-3 TRBV7-8 TGTGCCAGCAGAAACGTGGGGGCGGGAAACACCATATATTTT CASRNVGAGNTIYF
. . TRBJ2-7 TRBV28 TGTGCCAGCCTAGGCGGGGAGTATAGCTACGAGCAGTACTTC CASLGGEYSYEQYF
TRBD2 . TRBJ2-1 TRBV5-1 TGCGCCAGCAGCACCGGACTAGCGGGCCACTCCTACAATGAGCAGTTCTTC CASSTGLAGHSYNEQFF
TRBD2 . TRBJ2-7 TRBV10-3 TGTGCCATCAGCCAGCGGGAGGTACAAGAGCAGTACTTC CAISQREVQEQYF
. . TRBJ2-1 TRBV5-1 TGCGCCAGCAGCCCGGGGGAGTGGGTCGATGAGCAGTTCTTC CASSPGEWVDEQFF
TRBD2 . TRBJ2-7 TRBV7-2 TGTGCCAGCAGTATCAGCGGGGGTACCTACGAGCAGTACTTC CASSISGGTYEQYF
TRBD1 . TRBJ1-4 TRBV7-9 TGTGCCAGCAGCTTGGCCGGGACAGGGAACGAAAAACTGTTTTTT CASSLAGTGNEKLFF
TRBD2 . TRBJ2-7 TRBV27 TGTGCCAGCAGTTCGGGACTAGCGGGATCATACGAGCAGTACTTC CASSSGLAGSYEQYF
. . TRBJ1-1 TRBV27 TGTGCCAGCCGCCCCTCAGGGCAGGTCTTCACTGAAGCTTTCTTT CASRPSGQVFTEAFF
. . TRBJ2-1 TRBV6-5 TGTGCCAGCCAAGAGGGGGAGAGCTCCTACAATGAGCAGTTCTTC CASQEGESSYNEQFF
TRBD1 . TRBJ2-1 TRBV5-8 TGTGCCAGCAGCCGACTAGGGGGACAGGGTCGAAATGAGCAGTTCTTC CASSRLGGQGRNEQFF
TRBD1 . TRBJ2-1 TRBV5-5 TGTGCCAGCAGCTCGACAGGGCCATACAATGAGCAGTTCTTC CASSSTGPYNEQFF
. few TRBJ1-4 TRBV29-1 TGCAGCGCCCTGCTTGGGGGTGACAATGAAAAACTGTTTTTT CSALLGGDNEKLFF
TRBD2 . TRBJ2-7 TRBV5-1 TGCGCCAGCAGCTTGGCCGAAGCGGGAGGGCTCCGGGAGCAGTACTTC CASSLAEAGGLREQYF
TRBD2 . TRBJ2-7 TRBV5-4 TGTGCCAGCAGCTCCGGACTAGCCGGGAACGAGCAGTACTTC CASSSGLAGNEQYF
. once TRBJ2-5 TRBV19 TGTGCCAGTAGGGTCGGGGCCGCGGGAGAGACCCAGTACTTC CASRVGAAGETQYF
. . TRBJ2-3 TRBV7-9 TGTGCCAGCAGCTTACTAAGATTCGGGGCAGATACGCAGTATTTT CASSLLRFGADTQYF
TRBD1 . TRBJ2-5 TRBV15 TGTGCCACCAGCAGCGGGGACAGCCAAGAGACCCAGTACTTC CATSSGDSQETQYF
. . TRBJ2-1 TRBV18 TGTGCCAGCTCACCACCGTCCAAGAATGAGCAGTTCTTC CASSPPSKNEQFF
TRBD1 . TRBJ2-7 TRBV5-1 TGCGCCAGCAAGACAGGGGGAACTTCCTACGAGCAGTACTTC CASKTGGTSYEQYF